Listed here are 11 T cell receptor beta chains from one sample, sequenced in a study of T cells in Graves' hyperthyroidism and ophthalmopathy (dated 2019 in TCRdb). The method was multiplex PCR. The sequencer listed for this sample is Illumina HiSeq 2000. The TCR beta CDR3 regions were amplified from RNA transcripts. For the first round of RT-PCR on the TCR CDR3, the HTBI primer set was used together with the Qiagen OneStep RT-PCR kit. TCRdb redid the processing of the public reads, applying fastp at Q25 and MiXCR, and retained in-frame beta chains. Each record represents a unique CDR3 protein, reported with the most common genes and DNA among its rows. This sample is represented by fewer than 350,000 distinct CDR3 sequences; roughly 20% of them were singletons. The top ten clonotypes cover under 55% of the sample. What was sequenced was blood. The receptors here all came from a woman aged 45-60 years with Graves' hyperthyroidism.

This clonotype occurred a few times. V is TRBV27 and J is TRBJ2-2, with 11 positions matching TRBD2. Germline CDR1 and CDR2: MNHEY and SMNVEV (reference sequence). This CDR3 contains 16 residues. Losses at the gene ends were 5 bases for V and 2 bases for J; bases not matched to a gene: 4. This CDR3 reads CASSQGLAGNTGELFF. Here the CDR3 DNA reads TGTGCCAGCAGTCAAGGACTAGCGGGTAACACCGGGGAGCTGTTTTTT.

This clonotype was seen ten or more times. The chain combines TRBV18 with TRBJ1-5; no reliable D call. CDR1 and CDR2 from the germline V gene are KGHSH and LQKENI. Deletions cut 6 bases from V and 4 bases from J, with 13 bases between. This CDR3 comprises 14 residues. The CDR3 protein is CASSLEERNQPQHF. The CDR3 region has the DNA TGTGCCAGCTCTCTGGAAGAGCGGAATCAGCCCCAGCATTTT.

The CDR3 DNA reads as TGTGCCAGCAGTTACAGGCTTAATCAGCCCCAGCATTTT. Amino acids: CASSYRLNQPQHF. This rearrangement joins TRBV28 to TRBJ1-5, with D perhaps matching TRBD1 (5 bases). The CDR3 sequence is 13 residues long. Germline V gene sequence: CDR1 MDHEN, CDR2 SYDVKM. Trimming removed 4 bases from V and 4 bases from J, with 8 bases in between.

This clonotype was seen a single time. One base away lies a much larger clone, so this may be a sequencing read error. The chain recombines TRBV28 with TRBJ2-2; 9 bases fit TRBD2. The V gene's germline CDR1 is MDHEN and CDR2 SYDVKM. CDR3 length equals 15 residues. Unmatched junction bases numbered 0, after V lost 4 bases and J lost 0 bases. The CDR3 sequence: CASSWTSANTGELFF. In DNA form, the CDR3 reads TGTGCCAGCAGTTGGACTAGCGCGAACACCGGGGAGCTGTTTTTT.

This rearrangement joins TRBV5-1 to TRBJ2-6; TRBD1 might be the D (6 bases). The ends were cut back, 3 bases at V and 1 base at J, with 11 bases in the middle. Germline V gene sequence: CDR1 SGHRS, CDR2 YFSETQ. The CDR3 is 16 amino acids. CDR3 nucleotides: TGCGCCAGCAGCTCGGACAGTCAATCTGGGGCCAACGTCCTGACTTTC. Translated: CASSSDSQSGANVLTF.

This clonotype was seen ten or more times. The chain recombines TRBV28 with TRBJ1-4; tentatively, D is TRBD1 (5 bases). V was shortened by 2 bases and J by 4 bases, with 5 bases between the two germline ends. Germline lookup yields CDR1 MDHEN and CDR2 SYDVKM. CDR3 length: 13 amino acids. The chain's CDR3 is CASSLGGNEKLFF. In DNA, the CDR3 is TGTGCCAGCAGTTTAGGGGGTAATGAAAAACTGTTTTTT.

The rearrangement links TRBV7-2 to TRBJ2-5, with 7 bases aligning to TRBD2. The CDR3 runs 14 residues. The V gene's germline CDR1 is SGHTA and CDR2 FQGNSA. J gave up 5 bases and V 5 bases, and 8 bases lay outside the gene matches. CDR3 in amino acids: CASSLGGELETQYF. The CDR3 DNA reads TGTGCCAGCAGCCTTGGGGGGGAGTTGGAGACCCAGTACTTC. Looking up the rest from reference TRBV7-2 and TRBJ2-5 gives the full variable domain: GAGVSQSPSNKVTEKGKDVELRCDPISGHTALYWYRQSLGQGLEFLIYFQGNSAPDKSGLPSDRFSAERTGGSVSTLTIQRTQQEDSAVYLCASSLGGELETQYFGPGTRLLVL.

This clonotype came up many times. The CDR3 bases are TGTGCCAGCAGTTGGACAGGGGGCGACTATGGCTACACCTTC. It encodes CASSWTGGDYGYTF. The chain combines TRBV12-3 or TRBV12-4 with TRBJ1-2; 11 bases map to TRBD1. V gave up 4 bases and J gave up 3 bases; unmatched junction bases: 1. This CDR3 spans 14 amino acids.

This clonotype was counted between two and nine times. This rearrangement joins TRBV6-1 to TRBJ1-5, with TRBD1 as a possible D gene (5 bases). The CDR3 sequence is 14 residues long. CDR1 is MNHNS, CDR2 SASEGT, per germline. Trimming took off 4 bases at V and 6 bases at J, with 13 bases between the two ends. The CDR3 loop is CASSVGGVGQPQHF. The CDR3 DNA is TGTGCCAGCAGTGTGGGGGGGGTCGGTCAGCCCCAGCATTTT.

This clonotype occurred many times. The chain combines TRBV11-2 with TRBJ2-4, with D perhaps being TRBD1 or TRBD2 (5 bases each). This CDR3 contains 14 residues. Trimming shortened V by 0 bases and J by 6 bases, and 9 bases separated the two germline ends. Germline CDR1 is SGHAT and CDR2 is FQNNGV. The CDR3 coding sequence is TGTGCCAGCAGCTTAGATTCGGGACCAAACATTCAGTACTTC. It encodes CASSLDSGPNIQYF.

This chain links TRBV7-2 with TRBJ1-4; a possible D gene is TRBD1 (5 bases). V lost 4 bases to trimming and J lost 5 bases, with 11 bases between them. The V gene's germline CDR1 is SGHTA and CDR2 FQGNSA. The CDR3 covers 14 residues. The CDR3 reads CASSWGQSNEKLFF. The CDR3 bases are TGTGCCAGCAGCTGGGGCCAGTCGAATGAAAAACTGTTTTTT.